Below, 13 T cell receptor beta chains from the same sample are listed, as sequenced in a study of graft-versus-host responses after intestinal transplantation. Sequencing used immunoSEQ multiplex PCR; TCRdb keeps in-frame clones, though not all of them. The data show some 40,000 clones, roughly 89% seen once. Sequenced material: PBMCs, taken 260 to 270 days after transplant. The source of these receptors is a human patient who received an intestinal transplant, so some T cells may come from the graft donor.

This chain links TRBV4-1 with TRBJ2-3; 12 bases are a match to TRBD2. The CDR3 consists of 18 residues. J lost 0 bases, V lost 1 base, and 5 bases had no gene match. The germline gives CDR1 MGHRA, CDR2 YSYEKL. The chain's CDR3 is CASSQGLAGASSTDTQYF. The CDR3 DNA reads as TGCGCCAGCAGCCAAGGACTAGCGGGGGCCTCTAGCACAGATACGCAGTATTTT.

The rearrangement joins TRBV27 to TRBJ1-2; D is uncertain. The V end was cut by 0 bases, the J end by 2 bases, with 10 bases between. The CDR3 spans 15 residues. Per germline, CDR1 MNHEY and CDR2 SMNVEV (reference sequence). CDR3 residues: CASSLSPGANYGYTF. The CDR3 DNA sequence: TGTGCCAGCAGTTTATCCCCGGGCGCCAACTATGGCTACACCTTC.

The chain uses TRBV5-1 and TRBJ2-7; 7 positions agree with TRBD2. Germline-derived CDR1 and CDR2 are SGHRS and YFSETQ. The V and J ends lost 0 bases and 7 bases, in that order; junction bases with no gene match: 10. The CDR3 is 15 residues long. The CDR3 sequence is CASSLGGGVAEEQYF. The DNA of the CDR3 is TGCGCCAGCAGCTTGGGCGGGGGAGTTGCGGAGGAGCAGTACTTC.

The rearrangement links TRBV6-5 to TRBJ1-1; the D is unclear. CDR1 and CDR2 from the germline V gene are MNHEY and SVGAGI. The length of the CDR3 is 11 residues. Trimming left V 5 bases short and J 12 bases short, with 13 bases between. CDR3 in amino acids: CASSEVRSTFF. CDR3 DNA sequence: TGTGCCAGCAGTGAAGTTAGGTCAACTTTCTTT.

The rearrangement links TRBV9 to TRBJ2-6; 7 nucleotides match TRBD1. This CDR3 region has 16 residues. Germline V gene data show CDR1 as SGDLS and CDR2 as YYNGEE. V trimming: 1 base; J trimming: 0 bases; junction bases outside the gene matches: 1. CDR3 in amino acids: CASSVYRGSGANVLTF. The DNA of the CDR3 is TGTGCCAGCAGCGTATACAGGGGCTCTGGGGCCAACGTCCTGACTTTC. Combining the CDR3 with reference TRBV9 and TRBJ2-6 gives the whole variable domain DSGVTQTPKHLITATGQRVTLRCSPRSGDLSVYWYQQSLDQGLQFLIQYYNGEERAKGNILERFSAQQFPDLHSELNLSSLELGDSALYFCASSVYRGSGANVLTFGAGSRLTVL.

J is TRBJ1-1 and V is TRBV6-5; D perhaps matches TRBD1 (5 bases). The germline V gene has CDR1 MNHEY and CDR2 SVGAGI. There are 13 residues in the CDR3. V lost 2 bases and J 8 bases, leaving 12 bases between the germline ends. The CDR3 sequence: CASSYVGPEEAFF. CDR3 in DNA: TGTGCCAGCAGTTACGTGGGGCCTGAGGAAGCTTTCTTT.

This clone was found once. The chain has TRBV19 and TRBJ2-5; TRBD2 is a possible D gene (6 bases). The ends were cut back, 5 bases at V and 5 bases at J, with 15 bases in the middle. This CDR3 spans 14 amino acids. CDR1 is LNHDA, CDR2 SQIVND, per germline (reference sequence). This CDR3 is CASSPSGVPETQYF. The CDR3 region has the DNA TGTGCCAGTAGTCCGTCGGGGGTCCCGGAGACCCAGTACTTC. Looking up the rest from reference TRBV19 and TRBJ2-5 gives the full variable domain: DGGITQSPKYLFRKEGQNVTLSCEQNLNHDAMYWYRQDPGQGLRLIYYSQIVNDFQKGDIAEGYSVSREKKESFPLTVTSAQKNPTAFYLCASSPSGVPETQYFGPGTRLLVL.

The table lists this clone with a count of one. V gene TRBV5-1 combines with J gene TRBJ2-3; a weak D match, TRBD1 (5 bases). Trimming pared 3 bases from V and 3 bases from J, leaving 14 bases between. The CDR3 has 15 amino acids. Germline values: CDR1 SGHRS, CDR2 YFSETQ. The CDR3 region has the DNA TGCGCCAGCAGCTCAGGGCCCAAGGGGACAGATACGCAGTATTTT. Its translation: CASSSGPKGTDTQYF.

The CDR3 is CASRGGGDYEQYF. The CDR3 DNA sequence: TGTGCCAGCAGGGGGGGAGGGGACTACGAGCAGTACTTC. V is TRBV6-1 and J is TRBJ2-7, with 7 bases identical to TRBD2. The CDR3 runs to 13 residues. With 6 bases clipped from V and 3 bases from J, the junction kept 5 bases outside the gene matches. Germline CDR1 is MNHNS and CDR2 is SASEGT.

The chain joins TRBV18 to TRBJ1-2, with D possibly TRBD1 on 5 matching bases. The V and J ends lost 3 bases and 8 bases respectively, with 19 bases between them. The CDR3 is made up of 15 amino acids. In germline, CDR1 is KGHSH, CDR2 LQKENI. The CDR3 nucleotides are TGTGCCAGCTCACCTCTCCGGGACCACGAGTTAGGCTACACCTTC. This codes for CASSPLRDHELGYTF.

This chain links TRBV4-1 with TRBJ1-5, with D possibly TRBD1 on 6 matching bases. The CDR3 covers 16 residues. V was pared by 2 bases and J by 3 bases, with 14 bases between. Germline-derived CDR1 and CDR2 are MGHRA and YSYEKL. CDR3 sequence (DNA): TGCGCCAGCAGCCAATCGCAGGACAGTCTCAATCAGCCCCAGCATTTT. It yields the protein CASSQSQDSLNQPQHF.

This chain links TRBV5-4 with TRBJ2-1, with a weak D call TRBD2 (5 bases). The CDR3 consists of 15 residues. V was trimmed by 4 bases and J by 7 bases, leaving 18 bases between them. Germline V gene sequence: CDR1 SGHNT, CDR2 YYREEE (reference sequence). CDR3 nucleotides: TGTGCCAGCAGCCCCTCGACCGGGAAGGTGAATGAGCAGTTCTTC. Protein sequence: CASSPSTGKVNEQFF.

Remarks on this clone: Different DNA sequences within this sample yield the same CDR3. The chain joins TRBV6-5 to TRBJ2-7, with D unresolved. Germline CDR1 is MNHEY and CDR2 is SVGAGI. The CDR3 runs 13 residues. Trimming stripped 2 bases from V and 2 bases from J, with 7 bases between. The CDR3 bases are TGTGCCAGCAGTTACCTGGCGGCCTACGAGCAGTACTTC. Protein product: CASSYLAAYEQYF.